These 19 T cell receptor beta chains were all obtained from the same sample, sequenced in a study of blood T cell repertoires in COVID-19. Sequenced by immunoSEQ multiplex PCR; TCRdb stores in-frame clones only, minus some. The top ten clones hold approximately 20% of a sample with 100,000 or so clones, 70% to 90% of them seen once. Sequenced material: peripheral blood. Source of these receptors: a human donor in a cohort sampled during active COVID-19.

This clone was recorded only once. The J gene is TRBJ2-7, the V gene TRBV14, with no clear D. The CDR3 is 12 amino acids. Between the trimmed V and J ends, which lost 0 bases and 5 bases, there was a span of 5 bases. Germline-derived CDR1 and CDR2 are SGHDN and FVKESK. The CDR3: CASSQDSHEQYF. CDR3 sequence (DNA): TGTGCCAGCAGCCAAGATAGCCACGAGCAGTACTTC. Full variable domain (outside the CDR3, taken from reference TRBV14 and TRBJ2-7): EAGVTQFPSHSVIEKGQTVTLRCDPISGHDNLYWYRRVMGKEIKFLLHFVKESKQDESGMPNNRFLAERTGGTYSTLKVQPAELEDSGVYFCASSQDSHEQYFGPGTRLTVT.

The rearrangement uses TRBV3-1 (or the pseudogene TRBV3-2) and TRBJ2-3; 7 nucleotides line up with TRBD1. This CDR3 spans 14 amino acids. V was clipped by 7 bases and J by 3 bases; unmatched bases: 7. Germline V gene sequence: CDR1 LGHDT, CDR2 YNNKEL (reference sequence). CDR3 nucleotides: TGTGCCAGCACCACAGGGGCCGGGACAGATACGCAGTATTTT. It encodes CASTTGAGTDTQYF.

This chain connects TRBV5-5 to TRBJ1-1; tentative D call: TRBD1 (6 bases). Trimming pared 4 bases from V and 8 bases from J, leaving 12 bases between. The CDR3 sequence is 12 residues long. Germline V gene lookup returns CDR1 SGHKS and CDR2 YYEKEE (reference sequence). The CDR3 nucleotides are TGTGCCAGCAGCCAAAAGGGGGACGAAGCTTTCTTT. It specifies CASSQKGDEAFF.

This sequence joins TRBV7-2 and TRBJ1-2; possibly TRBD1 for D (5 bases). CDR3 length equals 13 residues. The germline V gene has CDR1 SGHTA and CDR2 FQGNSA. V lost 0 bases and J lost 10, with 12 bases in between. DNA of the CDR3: TGTGCCAGCAGCTTAGCCCCCCAACAGGTCTACACCTTC. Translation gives CASSLAPQQVYTF.

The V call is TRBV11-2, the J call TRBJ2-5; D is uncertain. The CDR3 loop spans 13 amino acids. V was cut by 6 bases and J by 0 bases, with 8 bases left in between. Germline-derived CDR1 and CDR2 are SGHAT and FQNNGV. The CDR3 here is CASSFSYQETQYF. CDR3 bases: TGTGCCAGCAGTTTCAGTTACCAAGAGACCCAGTACTTC.

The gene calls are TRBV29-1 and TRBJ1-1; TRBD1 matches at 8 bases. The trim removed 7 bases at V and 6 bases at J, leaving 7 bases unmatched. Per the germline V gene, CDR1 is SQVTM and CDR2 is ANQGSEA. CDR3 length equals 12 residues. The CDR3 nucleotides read TGCAGCGCCGAGGAGACAGGGGCTGAAGCTTTCTTT. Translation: CSAEETGAEAFF.

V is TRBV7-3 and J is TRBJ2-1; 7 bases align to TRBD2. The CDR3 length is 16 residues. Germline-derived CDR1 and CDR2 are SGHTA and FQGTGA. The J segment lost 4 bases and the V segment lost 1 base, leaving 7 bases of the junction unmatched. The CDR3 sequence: CASSLIGGSGYNEQFF. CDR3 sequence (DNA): TGTGCCAGCAGCTTAATAGGCGGGAGTGGGTACAATGAGCAGTTCTTC.

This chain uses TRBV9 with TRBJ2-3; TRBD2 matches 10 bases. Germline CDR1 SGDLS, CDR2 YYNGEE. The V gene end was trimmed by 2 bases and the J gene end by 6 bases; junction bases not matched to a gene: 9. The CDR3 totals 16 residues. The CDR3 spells CASSVSAGGRGDTQYF. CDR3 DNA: TGTGCCAGCAGCGTTTCAGCGGGAGGGCGGGGGGATACGCAGTATTTT. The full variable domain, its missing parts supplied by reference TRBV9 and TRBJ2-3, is DSGVTQTPKHLITATGQRVTLRCSPRSGDLSVYWYQQSLDQGLQFLIQYYNGEERAKGNILERFSAQQFPDLHSELNLSSLELGDSALYFCASSVSAGGRGDTQYFGPGTRLTVL.

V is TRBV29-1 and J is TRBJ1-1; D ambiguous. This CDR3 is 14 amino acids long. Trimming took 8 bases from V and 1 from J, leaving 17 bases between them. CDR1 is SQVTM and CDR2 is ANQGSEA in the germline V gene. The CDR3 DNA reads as TGCAGCCATTTCCTAAATGCGGCGAACACTGAAGCTTTCTTT. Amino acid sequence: CSHFLNAANTEAFF. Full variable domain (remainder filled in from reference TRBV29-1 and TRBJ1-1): SAVISQKPSRDICQRGTSLTIQCQVDSQVTMMFWYRQQPGQSLTLIATANQGSEATYESGFVIDKFPISRPNLTFSTLTVSNMSPEDSSIYLCSHFLNAANTEAFFGQGTRLTVV.

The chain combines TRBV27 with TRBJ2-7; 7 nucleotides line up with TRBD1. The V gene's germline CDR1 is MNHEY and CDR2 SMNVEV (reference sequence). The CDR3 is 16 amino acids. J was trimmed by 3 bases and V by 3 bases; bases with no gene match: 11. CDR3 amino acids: CASSFTGQDPNYEQYF. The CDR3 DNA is TGTGCCAGCAGTTTCACAGGACAGGACCCCAACTACGAGCAGTACTTC.

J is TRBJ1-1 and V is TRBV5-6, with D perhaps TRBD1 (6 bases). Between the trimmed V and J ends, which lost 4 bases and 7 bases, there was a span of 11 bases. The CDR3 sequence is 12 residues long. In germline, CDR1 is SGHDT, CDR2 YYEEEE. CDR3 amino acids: CASSPAGVEAFF. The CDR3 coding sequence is TGTGCCAGCAGCCCGGCAGGGGTTGAAGCTTTCTTT.

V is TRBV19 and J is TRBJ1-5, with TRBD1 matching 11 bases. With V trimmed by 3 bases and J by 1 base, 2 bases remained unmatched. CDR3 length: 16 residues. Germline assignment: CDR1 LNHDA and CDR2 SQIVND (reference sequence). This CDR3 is CASSMDRGQSNQPQHF. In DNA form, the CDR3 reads TGTGCCAGTAGTATGGACAGGGGGCAAAGCAATCAGCCCCAGCATTTT. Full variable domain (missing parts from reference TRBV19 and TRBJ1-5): DGGITQSPKYLFRKEGQNVTLSCEQNLNHDAMYWYRQDPGQGLRLIYYSQIVNDFQKGDIAEGYSVSREKKESFPLTVTSAQKNPTAFYLCASSMDRGQSNQPQHFGDGTRLSIL.

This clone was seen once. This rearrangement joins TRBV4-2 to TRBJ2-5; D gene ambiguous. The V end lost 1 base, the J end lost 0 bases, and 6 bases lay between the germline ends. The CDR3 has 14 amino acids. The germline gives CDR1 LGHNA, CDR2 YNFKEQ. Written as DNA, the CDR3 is TGTGCCAGCAGCCAAGTTCAGGACCAAGAGACCCAGTACTTC. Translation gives CASSQVQDQETQYF.

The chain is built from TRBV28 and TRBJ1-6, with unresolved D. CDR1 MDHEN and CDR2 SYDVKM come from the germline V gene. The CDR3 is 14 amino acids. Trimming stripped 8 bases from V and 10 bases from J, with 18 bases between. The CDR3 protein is CASFTPSPESPLHF. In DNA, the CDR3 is TGTGCCAGCTTTACCCCTTCCCCGGAGTCACCCCTCCACTTT.

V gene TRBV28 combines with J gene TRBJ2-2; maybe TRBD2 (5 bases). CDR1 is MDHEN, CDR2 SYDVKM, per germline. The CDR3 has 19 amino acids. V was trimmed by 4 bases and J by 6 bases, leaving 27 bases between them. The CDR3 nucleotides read TGTGCCAGCAGTTCCCCAAGTTGGGCGGGTCCGCTTGTGGCCGGGGAGCTGTTTTTT. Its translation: CASSSPSWAGPLVAGELFF.

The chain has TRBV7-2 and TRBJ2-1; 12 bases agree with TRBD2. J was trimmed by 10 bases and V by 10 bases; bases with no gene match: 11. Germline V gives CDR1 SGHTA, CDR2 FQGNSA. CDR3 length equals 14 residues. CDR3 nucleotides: TGTGCCATGGGGGGGTGGACTAGCGGGAACGAGCAGTTCTTC. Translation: CAMGGWTSGNEQFF.

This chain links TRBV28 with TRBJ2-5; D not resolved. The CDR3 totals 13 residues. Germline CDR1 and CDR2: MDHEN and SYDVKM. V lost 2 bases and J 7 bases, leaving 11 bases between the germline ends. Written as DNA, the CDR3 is TGTGCCAGCAGTTTACCCGTTCTCGTGACCCAGTACTTC. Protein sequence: CASSLPVLVTQYF.

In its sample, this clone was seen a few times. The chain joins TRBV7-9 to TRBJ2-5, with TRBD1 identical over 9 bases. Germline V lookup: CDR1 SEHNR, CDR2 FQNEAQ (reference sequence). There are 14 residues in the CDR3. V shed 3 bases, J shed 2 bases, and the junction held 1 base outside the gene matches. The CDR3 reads CASSLTGGQETQYF. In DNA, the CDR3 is TGTGCCAGCAGCTTGACAGGGGGTCAAGAGACCCAGTACTTC. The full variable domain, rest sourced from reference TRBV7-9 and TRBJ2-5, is DTGVSQNPRHKITKRGQNVTFRCDPISEHNRLYWYRQTLGQGPEFLTYFQNEAQLEKSRLLSDRFSAERPKGSFSTLEIQRTEQGDSAMYLCASSLTGGQETQYFGPGTRLLVL.

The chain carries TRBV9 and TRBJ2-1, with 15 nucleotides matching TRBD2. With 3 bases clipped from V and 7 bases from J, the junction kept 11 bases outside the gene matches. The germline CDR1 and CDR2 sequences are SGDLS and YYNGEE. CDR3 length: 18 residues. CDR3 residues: CASSEGLAGGPFGNEQFF. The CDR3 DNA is TGTGCCAGCAGCGAGGGACTAGCGGGAGGCCCTTTCGGGAATGAGCAGTTCTTC. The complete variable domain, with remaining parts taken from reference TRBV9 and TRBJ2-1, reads DSGVTQTPKHLITATGQRVTLRCSPRSGDLSVYWYQQSLDQGLQFLIQYYNGEERAKGNILERFSAQQFPDLHSELNLSSLELGDSALYFCASSEGLAGGPFGNEQFFGPGTRLTVL.